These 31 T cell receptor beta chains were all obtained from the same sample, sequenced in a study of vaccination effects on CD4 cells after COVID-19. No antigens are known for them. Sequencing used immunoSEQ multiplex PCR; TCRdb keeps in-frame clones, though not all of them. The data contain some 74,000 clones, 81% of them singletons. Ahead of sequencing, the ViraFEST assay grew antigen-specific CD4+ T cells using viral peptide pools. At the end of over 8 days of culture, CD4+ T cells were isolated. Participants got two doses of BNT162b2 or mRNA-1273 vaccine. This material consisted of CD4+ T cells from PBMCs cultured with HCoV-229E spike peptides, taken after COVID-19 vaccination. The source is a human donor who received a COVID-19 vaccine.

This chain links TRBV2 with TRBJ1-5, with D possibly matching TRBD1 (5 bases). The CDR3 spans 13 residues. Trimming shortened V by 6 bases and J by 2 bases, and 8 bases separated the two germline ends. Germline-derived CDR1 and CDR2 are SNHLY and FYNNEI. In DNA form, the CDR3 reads TGTGCCAGCAGCAGGGTGGGCAATCAGCCCCAGCATTTT. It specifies CASSRVGNQPQHF.

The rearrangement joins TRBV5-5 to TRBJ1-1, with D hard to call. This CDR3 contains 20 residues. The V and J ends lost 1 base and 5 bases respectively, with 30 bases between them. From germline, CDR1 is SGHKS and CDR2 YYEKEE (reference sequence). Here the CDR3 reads CASSLYVGFGRAGLVTEAFF. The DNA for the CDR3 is TGTGCCAGCAGCTTGTATGTCGGTTTCGGGAGGGCAGGACTAGTTACTGAAGCTTTCTTT.

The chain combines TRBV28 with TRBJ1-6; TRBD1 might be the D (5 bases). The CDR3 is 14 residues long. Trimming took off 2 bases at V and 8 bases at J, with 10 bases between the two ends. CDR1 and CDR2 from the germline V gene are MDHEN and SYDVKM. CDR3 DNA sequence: TGTGCCAGCAGTTTACAGGGAAGTTATTCACCCCTCCACTTT. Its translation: CASSLQGSYSPLHF.

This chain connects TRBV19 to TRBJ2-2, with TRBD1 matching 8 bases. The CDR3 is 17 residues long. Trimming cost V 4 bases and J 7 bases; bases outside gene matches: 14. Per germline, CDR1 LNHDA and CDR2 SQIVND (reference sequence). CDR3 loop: CASSTYRQGARSGELFF. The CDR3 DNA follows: TGTGCCAGTAGTACCTACCGGCAGGGGGCGCGTAGCGGGGAGCTGTTTTTT.

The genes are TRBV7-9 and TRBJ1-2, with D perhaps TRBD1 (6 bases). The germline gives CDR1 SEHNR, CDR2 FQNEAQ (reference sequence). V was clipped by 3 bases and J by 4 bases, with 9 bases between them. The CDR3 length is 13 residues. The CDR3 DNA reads TGTGCCAGCAGCTTGCAGGGGTCCTATGGCTACACCTTC. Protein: CASSLQGSYGYTF.

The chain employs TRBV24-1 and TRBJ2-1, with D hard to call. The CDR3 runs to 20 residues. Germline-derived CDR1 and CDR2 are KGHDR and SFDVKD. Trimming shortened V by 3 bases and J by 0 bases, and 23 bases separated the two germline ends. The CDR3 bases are TGTGCCACCAGTGATGTCCGGGTCACGACCCAAATTAGCTCCTACAATGAGCAGTTCTTC. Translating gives CATSDVRVTTQISSYNEQFF.

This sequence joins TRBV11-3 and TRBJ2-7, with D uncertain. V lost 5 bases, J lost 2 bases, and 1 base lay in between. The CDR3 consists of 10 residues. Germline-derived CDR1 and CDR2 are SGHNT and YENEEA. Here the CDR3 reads CASSTYEQYV. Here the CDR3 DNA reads TGTGCCAGCAGCACCTACGAGCAGTACGTC.

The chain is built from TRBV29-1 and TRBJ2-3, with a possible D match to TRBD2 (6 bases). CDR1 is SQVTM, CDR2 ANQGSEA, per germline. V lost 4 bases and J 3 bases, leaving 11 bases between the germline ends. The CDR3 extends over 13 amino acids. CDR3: CSVVEGRTDTQYF. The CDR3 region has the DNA TGCAGCGTTGTGGAGGGAAGGACAGATACGCAGTATTTT.

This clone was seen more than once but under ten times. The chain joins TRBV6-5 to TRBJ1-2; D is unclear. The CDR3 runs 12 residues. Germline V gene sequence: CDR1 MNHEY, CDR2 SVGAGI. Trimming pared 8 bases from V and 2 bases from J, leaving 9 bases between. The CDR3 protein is CASGRENYGYTF. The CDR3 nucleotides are TGTGCCAGCGGGCGGGAGAACTATGGCTACACCTTC.

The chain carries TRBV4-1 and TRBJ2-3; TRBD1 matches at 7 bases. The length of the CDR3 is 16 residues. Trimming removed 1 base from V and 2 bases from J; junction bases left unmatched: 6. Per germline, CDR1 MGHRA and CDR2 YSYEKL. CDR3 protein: CASSQGTGPTTDTQYF. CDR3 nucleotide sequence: TGCGCCAGCAGCCAAGGGACAGGTCCTACCACAGATACGCAGTATTTT.

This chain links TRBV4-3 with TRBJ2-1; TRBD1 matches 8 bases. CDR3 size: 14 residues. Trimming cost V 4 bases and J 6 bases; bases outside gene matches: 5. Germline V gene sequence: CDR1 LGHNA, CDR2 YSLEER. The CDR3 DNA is TGCGCCAGCAGCCTTCAGGGGGCGCCCAATGAGCAGTTCTTC. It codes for CASSLQGAPNEQFF.

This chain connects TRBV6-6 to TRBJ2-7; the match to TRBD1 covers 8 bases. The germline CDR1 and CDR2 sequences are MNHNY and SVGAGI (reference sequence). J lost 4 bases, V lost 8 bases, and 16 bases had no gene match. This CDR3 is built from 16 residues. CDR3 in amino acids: CASRNGQGSILYEQYV. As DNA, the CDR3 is TGTGCCAGCCGAAACGGACAGGGAAGTATACTATACGAGCAGTACGTC.

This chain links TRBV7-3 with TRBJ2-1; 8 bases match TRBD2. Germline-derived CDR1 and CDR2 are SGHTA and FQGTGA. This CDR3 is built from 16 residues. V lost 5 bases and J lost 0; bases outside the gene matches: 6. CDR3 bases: TGTGCCAGCAGCCCAAACGGGGGGGGCTCCTACAATGAGCAGTTCTTC. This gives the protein CASSPNGGGSYNEQFF. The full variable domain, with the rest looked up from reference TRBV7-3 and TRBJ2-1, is GAGVSQTPSNKVTEKGKYVELRCDPISGHTALYWYRQSLGQGPEFLIYFQGTGAADDSGLPNDRFFAVRPEGSVSTLKIQRTERGDSAVYLCASSPNGGGSYNEQFFGPGTRLTVL.

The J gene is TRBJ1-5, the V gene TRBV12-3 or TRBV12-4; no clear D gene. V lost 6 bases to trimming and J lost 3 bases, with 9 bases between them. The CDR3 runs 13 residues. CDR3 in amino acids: CASSSAVNQPQHF. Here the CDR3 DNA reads TGTGCCAGCAGCAGCGCAGTCAATCAGCCCCAGCATTTT.

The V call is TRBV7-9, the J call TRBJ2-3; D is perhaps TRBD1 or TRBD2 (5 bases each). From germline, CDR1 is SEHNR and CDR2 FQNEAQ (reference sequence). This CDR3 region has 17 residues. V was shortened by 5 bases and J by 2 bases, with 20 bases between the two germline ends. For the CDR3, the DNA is TGTGCCAGCAGCCCCATAGGGACCTATCAACCCACAGATACGCAGTATTTT. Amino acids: CASSPIGTYQPTDTQYF.

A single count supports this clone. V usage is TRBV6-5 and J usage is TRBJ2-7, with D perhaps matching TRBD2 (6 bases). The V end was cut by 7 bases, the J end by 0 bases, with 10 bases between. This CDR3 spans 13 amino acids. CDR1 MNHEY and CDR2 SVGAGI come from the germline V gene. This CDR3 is CASTGVSSYEQYV. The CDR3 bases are TGTGCCAGCACGGGGGTGAGCTCCTACGAGCAGTACGTC.

The CDR3 region is CSVEWGRNTEAFF. CDR3 in DNA: TGCAGCGTTGAATGGGGGCGGAACACTGAAGCTTTCTTT. The chain couples TRBV29-1 to TRBJ1-1; D may be TRBD1 (6 bases). The CDR3 is made up of 13 amino acids. Germline-derived CDR1 and CDR2 are SQVTM and ANQGSEA. Between the trimmed V and J ends, which lost 2 bases and 1 base, there was a span of 8 bases.

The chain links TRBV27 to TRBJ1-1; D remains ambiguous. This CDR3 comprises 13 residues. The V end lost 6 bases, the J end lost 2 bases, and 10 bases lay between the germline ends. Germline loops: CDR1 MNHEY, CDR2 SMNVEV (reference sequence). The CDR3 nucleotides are TGTGCCAGCAGGACGGGCTTAAACACTGAAGCTTTCTTT. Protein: CASRTGLNTEAFF.

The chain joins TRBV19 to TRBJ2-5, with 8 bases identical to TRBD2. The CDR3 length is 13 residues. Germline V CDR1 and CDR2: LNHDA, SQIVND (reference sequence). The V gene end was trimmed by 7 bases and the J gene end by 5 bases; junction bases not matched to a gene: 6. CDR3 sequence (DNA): TGTGCCAGTAACAGCGGGGGCAAGGAGACCCAGTACTTC. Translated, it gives CASNSGGKETQYF.

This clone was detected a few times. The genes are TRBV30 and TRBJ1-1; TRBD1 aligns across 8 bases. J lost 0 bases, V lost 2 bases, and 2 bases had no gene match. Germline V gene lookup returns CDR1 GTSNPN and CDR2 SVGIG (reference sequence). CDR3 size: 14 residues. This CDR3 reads CAWSQDRVNTEAFF. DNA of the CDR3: TGTGCCTGGAGTCAGGACAGGGTGAACACTGAAGCTTTCTTT.

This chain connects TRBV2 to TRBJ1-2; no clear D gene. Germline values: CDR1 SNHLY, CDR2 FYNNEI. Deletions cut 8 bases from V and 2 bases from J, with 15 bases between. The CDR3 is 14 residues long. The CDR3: CASGALLGNYGYTF. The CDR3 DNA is TGTGCCAGCGGCGCCCTGCTGGGAAACTATGGCTACACCTTC.

CDR3 sequence reads: CASSPAAGVLSGNTIYF. The CDR3 coding sequence is TGTGCCAGCAGTCCGGCTGCAGGGGTTCTCTCTGGAAACACCATATATTTT. The V gene is TRBV28, the J gene TRBJ1-3; D is possibly TRBD1 (6 bases). This CDR3 has 17 residues. Germline V gene data show CDR1 as MDHEN and CDR2 as SYDVKM. The ends were cut back, 5 bases at V and 0 bases at J, with 17 bases in the middle.

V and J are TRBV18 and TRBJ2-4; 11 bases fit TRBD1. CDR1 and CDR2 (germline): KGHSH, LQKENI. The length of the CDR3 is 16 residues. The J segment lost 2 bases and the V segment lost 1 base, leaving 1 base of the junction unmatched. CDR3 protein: CASSPRTGGSKNIQYF. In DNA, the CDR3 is TGTGCCAGCTCACCACGGACAGGGGGCTCCAAAAACATTCAGTACTTC.

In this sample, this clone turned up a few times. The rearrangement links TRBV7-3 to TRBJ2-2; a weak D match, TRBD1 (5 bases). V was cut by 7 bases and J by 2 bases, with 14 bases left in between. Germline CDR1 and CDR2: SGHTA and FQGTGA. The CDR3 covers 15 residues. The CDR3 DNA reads TGTGCCAGCAAAAGGGGCCTTACTAACACCGGGGAGCTGTTTTTT. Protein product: CASKRGLTNTGELFF.

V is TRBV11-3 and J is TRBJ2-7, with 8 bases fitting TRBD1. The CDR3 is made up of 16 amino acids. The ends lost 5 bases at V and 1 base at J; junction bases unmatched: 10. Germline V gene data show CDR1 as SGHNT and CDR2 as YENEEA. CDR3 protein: CASSTQIRDRSYEQYV. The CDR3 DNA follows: TGTGCCAGCAGCACACAAATCCGGGACAGGTCCTACGAGCAGTACGTC.

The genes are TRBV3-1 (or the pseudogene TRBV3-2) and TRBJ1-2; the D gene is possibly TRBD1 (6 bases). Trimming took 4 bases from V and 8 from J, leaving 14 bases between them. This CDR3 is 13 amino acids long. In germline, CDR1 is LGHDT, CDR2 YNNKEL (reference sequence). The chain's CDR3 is CASSPRQVFGYTF. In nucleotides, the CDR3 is TGTGCCAGCAGCCCCAGACAGGTTTTCGGCTACACCTTC.

The CDR3 DNA reads TGTGCCAGCAGGTATACAGCGCGATATGGCTACACCTTC. Translating it yields CASRYTARYGYTF. The chain couples TRBV6-5 to TRBJ1-2, with D hard to call. Germline V gene lookup returns CDR1 MNHEY and CDR2 SVGAGI. The CDR3 length is 13 residues. Trimming pared 6 bases from V and 5 bases from J, leaving 13 bases between.

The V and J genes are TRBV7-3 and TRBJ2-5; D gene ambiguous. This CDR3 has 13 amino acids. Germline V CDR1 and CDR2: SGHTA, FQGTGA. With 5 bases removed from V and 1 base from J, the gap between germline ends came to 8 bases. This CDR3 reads CASSPYAQETQYF. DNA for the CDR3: TGTGCCAGCAGCCCCTATGCCCAAGAGACCCAGTACTTC.

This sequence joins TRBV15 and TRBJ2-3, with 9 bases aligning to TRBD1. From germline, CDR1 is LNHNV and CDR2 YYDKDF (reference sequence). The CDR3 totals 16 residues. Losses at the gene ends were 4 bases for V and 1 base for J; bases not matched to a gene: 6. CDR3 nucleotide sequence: TGTGCCACCAGCACACGCCGGGACAGGGGCACAGATACGCAGTATTTT. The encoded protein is CATSTRRDRGTDTQYF. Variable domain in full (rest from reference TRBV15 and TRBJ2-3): DAMVIQNPRYQVTQFGKPVTLSCSQTLNHNVMYWYQQKSSQAPKLLFHYYDKDFNNEADTPDNFQSRRPNTSFCFLDIRSPGLGDTAMYLCATSTRRDRGTDTQYFGPGTRLTVL.

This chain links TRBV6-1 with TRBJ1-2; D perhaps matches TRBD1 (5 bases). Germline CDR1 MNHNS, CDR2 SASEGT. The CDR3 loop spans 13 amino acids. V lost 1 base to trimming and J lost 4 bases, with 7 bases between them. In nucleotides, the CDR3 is TGTGCCAGCAGTGAAGACAGGAGCTATGGCTACACCTTC. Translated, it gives CASSEDRSYGYTF.

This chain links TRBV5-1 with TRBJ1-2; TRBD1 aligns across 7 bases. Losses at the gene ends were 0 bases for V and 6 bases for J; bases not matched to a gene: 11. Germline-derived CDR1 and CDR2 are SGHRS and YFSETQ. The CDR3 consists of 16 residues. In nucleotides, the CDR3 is TGCGCCAGCAGCTTGGGAAATCCAACAGGGGCAAATGGCTACACCTTC. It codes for CASSLGNPTGANGYTF.